The rows below give T cell receptor beta chains drawn from one sample of a study of T cells in Graves' hyperthyroidism and ophthalmopathy. From the multiplex PCR reads, TCRdb called clonotypes with MiXCR, one entry per CDR3 protein. The sample has nearly 600,000 distinct CDR3 sequences; approximately 15% are singletons. The material sequenced was blood. These receptors were taken from a woman between 18 and 30 years old with Graves' ophthalmopathy. Both conserved end residues are part of each CDR3. The D gene is left open where the match is weak. Rows give clone size only sometimes, using once, few, many, or a class for an expanded clone.

size: -
V: TRBV6-1
D: TRBD1
J: TRBJ1-5
CDR3: CASSDDRGGRQPQHF
DNA: TGTGCCAGCAGTGACGACAGGGGTGGACGTCAGCCCCAGCATTTT

size: many
V: TRBV3-1
D: -
J: TRBJ2-7
CDR3: CASSQWGRRAYEQYF
DNA: TGTGCCAGCAGCCAATGGGGGAGACGGGCCTACGAGCAGTACTTC

size: many
V: TRBV20-1
D: -
J: TRBJ2-7
CDR3: CSAMSHYGPYEQYF
DNA: TGCAGTGCTATGAGTCACTACGGCCCCTACGAGCAGTACTTC

size: -
V: TRBV6-1
D: -
J: TRBJ2-2
CDR3: CASSTGTRNTGELFF
DNA: TGTGCCAGCAGTACCGGGACCAGGAACACCGGGGAGCTGTTTTTT

size: many
V: TRBV7-2
D: TRBD2
J: TRBJ2-3
CDR3: CASSQGLAGGSDTQYF
DNA: TGTGCCAGCAGCCAGGGACTAGCGGGAGGGTCAGATACGCAGTATTTT

size: many
V: TRBV20-1
D: -
J: TRBJ2-7
CDR3: CSARGSFGQYF
DNA: TGCAGTGCTAGAGGATCTTTTGGGCAGTACTTC

size: many
V: TRBV11-1
D: TRBD2
J: TRBJ2-1
CDR3: CASSLDGVAGEQFF
DNA: TGTGCCAGCAGCTTAGACGGGGTAGCGGGGGAGCAGTTCTTC

size: many
V: TRBV27
D: -
J: TRBJ2-1
CDR3: CASSQLRRQGYNEQFF
DNA: TGTGCCAGCAGTCAACTTCGACGCCAGGGCTACAATGAGCAGTTCTTC

size: many
V: TRBV27
D: TRBD1
J: TRBJ2-7
CDR3: CASSTGGGEQYF
DNA: TGTGCCAGCTCGACAGGGGGAGGCGAGCAGTACTTC

size: -
V: TRBV7-2
D: TRBD1
J: TRBJ1-2
CDR3: CASSLTGITNGYTF
DNA: TGTGCCAGCAGCCTGACAGGGATTACTAATGGCTACACCTTC

size: many
V: TRBV28
D: -
J: TRBJ2-2
CDR3: CASSLSTGLYTGELFF
DNA: TGTGCCAGCAGTCTGAGCACGGGACTGTACACCGGGGAGCTGTTTTTT

size: -
V: TRBV9
D: -
J: TRBJ1-5
CDR3: CASSPAGVNQPQHF
DNA: TGTGCCAGCAGCCCCGCCGGGGTCAATCAGCCCCAGCATTTT

size: many
V: TRBV29-1
D: TRBD1
J: TRBJ1-5
CDR3: CSVDTDRVWSNQPQHF
DNA: TGCAGCGTCGACACGGACAGGGTCTGGAGCAATCAGCCCCAGCATTTT

size: -
V: TRBV19
D: -
J: TRBJ2-7
CDR3: CASSIAPARSYEQYF
DNA: TGTGCCAGTAGTATAGCCCCAGCCCGTTCCTACGAGCAGTACTTC

size: many
V: TRBV7-9
D: -
J: TRBJ1-1
CDR3: CASSFGGHTEAFF
DNA: TGTGCCAGCAGCTTCGGGGGTCACACTGAAGCTTTCTTT

size: -
V: TRBV4-2
D: TRBD2
J: TRBJ2-2
CDR3: CASSHGGRTGELFF
DNA: TGTGCCAGCAGCCACGGGGGGAGAACCGGGGAGCTGTTTTTT

size: -
V: TRBV9
D: TRBD1
J: TRBJ2-3
CDR3: CASSAGQGWSTDTQYF
DNA: TGTGCCAGCAGCGCTGGACAGGGATGGAGCACAGATACGCAGTATTTT

size: many
V: TRBV6-2/TRBV6-3
D: TRBD2
J: TRBJ2-7
CDR3: CASSYGQREGREQYF
DNA: TGTGCCAGCAGTTACGGCCAGCGGGAGGGACGAGAGCAGTACTTC